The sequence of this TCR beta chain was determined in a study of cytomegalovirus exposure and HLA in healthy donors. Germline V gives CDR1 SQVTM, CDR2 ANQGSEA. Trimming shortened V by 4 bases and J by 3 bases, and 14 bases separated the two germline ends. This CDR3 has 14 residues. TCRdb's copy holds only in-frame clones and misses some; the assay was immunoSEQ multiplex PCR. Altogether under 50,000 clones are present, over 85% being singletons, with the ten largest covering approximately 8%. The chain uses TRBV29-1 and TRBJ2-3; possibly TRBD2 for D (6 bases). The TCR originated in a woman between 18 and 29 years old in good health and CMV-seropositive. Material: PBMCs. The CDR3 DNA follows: TGCAGCGTTGGGGGAGTTGGGGGGACAGATACGCAGTATTTT. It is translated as CSVGGVGGTDTQYF.